This TCR beta chain was sequenced for a study of CD8 T cells in Susac syndrome. Reverse transcription of roughly 0.5 to 1 ug RNA was carried out with random hexamers. MiXCR, run by TCRdb on the immunoSEQ multiplex PCR reads, gives a single entry per CDR3 protein. The top ten clones hold 0.51% of a sample with around 130,000 distinct CDR3 sequences, over 75% of them seen once. This CDR3 spans 12 amino acids. Germline loops: CDR1 MDHEN, CDR2 SYDVKM. Trimming removed 6 bases at V and 15 bases at J, with 18 bases between. The study sequenced TCR beta in blood CD8+ and CD4+ T cells. TEMRA cells were enriched by FACS, while CD8+ and CD4+ T cells were obtained through a negative isolation that was performed magnetically.

The clonotype originates from a human donor with multiple sclerosis. Input material: CD8+ T cells from PBMCs. The rearrangement joins TRBV28 to TRBJ2-1; tentatively, D is TRBD1 or TRBD2 (5 bases each). CDR3 amino acids: CASSYSGHEGFF. CDR3 nucleotide sequence: TGTGCCAGCAGCTATTCCGGACATGAGGGGTTCTTC.